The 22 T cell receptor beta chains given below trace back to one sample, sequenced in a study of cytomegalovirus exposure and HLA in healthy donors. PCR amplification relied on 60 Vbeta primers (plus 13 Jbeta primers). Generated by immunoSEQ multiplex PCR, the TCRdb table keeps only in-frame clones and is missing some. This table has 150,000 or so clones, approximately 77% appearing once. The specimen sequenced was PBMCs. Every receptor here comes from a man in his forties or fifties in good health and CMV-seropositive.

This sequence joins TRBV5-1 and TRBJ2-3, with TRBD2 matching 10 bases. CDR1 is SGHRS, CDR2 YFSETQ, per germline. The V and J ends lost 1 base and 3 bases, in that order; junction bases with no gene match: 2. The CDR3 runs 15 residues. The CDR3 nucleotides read TGCGCCAGCAGCTTGCGAGCGGGGGGGACAGATACGCAGTATTTT. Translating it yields CASSLRAGGTDTQYF.

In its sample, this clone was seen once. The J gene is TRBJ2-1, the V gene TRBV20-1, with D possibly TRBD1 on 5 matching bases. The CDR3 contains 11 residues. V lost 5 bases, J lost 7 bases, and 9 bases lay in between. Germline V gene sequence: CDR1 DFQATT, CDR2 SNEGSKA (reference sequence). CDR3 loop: CSALQENEQFF. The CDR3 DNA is TGCAGTGCTTTACAGGAGAATGAGCAGTTCTTC.

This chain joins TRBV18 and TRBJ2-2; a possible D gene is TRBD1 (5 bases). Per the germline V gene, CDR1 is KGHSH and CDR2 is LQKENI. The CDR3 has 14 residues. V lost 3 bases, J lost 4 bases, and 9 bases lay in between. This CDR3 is CASSPQGSTGELFF. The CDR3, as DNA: TGTGCCAGCTCACCCCAGGGAAGCACCGGGGAGCTGTTTTTT.

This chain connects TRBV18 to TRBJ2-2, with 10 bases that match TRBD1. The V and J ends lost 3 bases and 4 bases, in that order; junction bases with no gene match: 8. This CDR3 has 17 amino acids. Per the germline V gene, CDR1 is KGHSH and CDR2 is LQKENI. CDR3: CASSPRAGTGATGELFF. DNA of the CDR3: TGTGCCAGCTCACCTCGCGCCGGGACAGGGGCCACCGGGGAGCTGTTTTTT.

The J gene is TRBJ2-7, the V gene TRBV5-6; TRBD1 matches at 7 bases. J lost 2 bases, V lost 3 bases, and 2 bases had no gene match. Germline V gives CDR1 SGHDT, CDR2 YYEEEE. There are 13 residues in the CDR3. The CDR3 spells CASSWGQPYEQYF. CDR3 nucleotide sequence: TGTGCCAGCAGCTGGGGACAGCCCTACGAGCAGTACTTC.

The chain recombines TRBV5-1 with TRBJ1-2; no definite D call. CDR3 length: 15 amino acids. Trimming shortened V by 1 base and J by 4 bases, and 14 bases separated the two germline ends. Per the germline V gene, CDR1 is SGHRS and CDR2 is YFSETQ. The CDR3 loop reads CASSLIGSGLYGYTF. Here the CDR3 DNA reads TGCGCCAGCAGCTTGATAGGTAGCGGACTCTATGGCTACACCTTC. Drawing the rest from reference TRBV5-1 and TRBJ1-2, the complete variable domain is KAGVTQTPRYLIKTRGQQVTLSCSPISGHRSVSWYQQTPGQGLQFLFEYFSETQRNKGNFPGRFSGRQFSNSRSEMNVSTLELGDSALYLCASSLIGSGLYGYTFGSGTRLTVV.

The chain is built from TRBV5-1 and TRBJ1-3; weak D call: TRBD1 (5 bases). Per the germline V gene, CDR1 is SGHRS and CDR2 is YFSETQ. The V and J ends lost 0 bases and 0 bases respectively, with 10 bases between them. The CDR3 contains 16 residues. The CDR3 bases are TGCGCCAGCAGCTTGGGCGACAGTCTCTCTGGAAACACCATATATTTT. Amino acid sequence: CASSLGDSLSGNTIYF.

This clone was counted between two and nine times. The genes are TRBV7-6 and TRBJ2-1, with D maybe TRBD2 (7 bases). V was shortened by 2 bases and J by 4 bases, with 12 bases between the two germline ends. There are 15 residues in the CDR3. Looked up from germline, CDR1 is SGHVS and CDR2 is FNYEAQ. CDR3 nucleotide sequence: TGTGCCAGCAGCTTAAACGGGGGGCTATACAATGAGCAGTTCTTC. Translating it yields CASSLNGGLYNEQFF.

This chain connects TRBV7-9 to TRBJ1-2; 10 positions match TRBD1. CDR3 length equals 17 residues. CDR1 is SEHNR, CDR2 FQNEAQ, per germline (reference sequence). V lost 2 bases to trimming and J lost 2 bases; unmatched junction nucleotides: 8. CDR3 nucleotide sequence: TGTGCCAGCAGCTTAAGGGACAGGGGTGCGGAAAACTATGGCTACACCTTC. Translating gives CASSLRDRGAENYGYTF.

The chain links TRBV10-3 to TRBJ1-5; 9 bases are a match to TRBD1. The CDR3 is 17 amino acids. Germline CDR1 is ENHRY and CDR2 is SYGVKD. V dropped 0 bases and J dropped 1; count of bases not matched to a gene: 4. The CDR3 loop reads CAISESLGTGSNQPQHF. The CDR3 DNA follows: TGTGCCATCAGTGAGTCGTTAGGGACAGGGAGCAATCAGCCCCAGCATTTT.

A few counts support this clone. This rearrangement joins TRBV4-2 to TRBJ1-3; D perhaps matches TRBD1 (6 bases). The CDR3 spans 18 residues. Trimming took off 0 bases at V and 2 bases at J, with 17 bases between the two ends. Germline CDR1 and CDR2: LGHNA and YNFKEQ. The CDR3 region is CASSQEGTRGATGNTIYF. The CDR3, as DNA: TGTGCCAGCAGCCAAGAGGGGACCAGGGGCGCAACTGGAAACACCATATATTTT.

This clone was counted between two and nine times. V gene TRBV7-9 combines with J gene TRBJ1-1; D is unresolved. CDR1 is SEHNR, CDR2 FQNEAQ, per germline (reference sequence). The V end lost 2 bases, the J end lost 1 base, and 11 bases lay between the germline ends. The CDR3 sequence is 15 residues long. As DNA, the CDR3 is TGTGCCAGCAGCTTATCCCAGGTACGGAACACTGAAGCTTTCTTT. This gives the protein CASSLSQVRNTEAFF.

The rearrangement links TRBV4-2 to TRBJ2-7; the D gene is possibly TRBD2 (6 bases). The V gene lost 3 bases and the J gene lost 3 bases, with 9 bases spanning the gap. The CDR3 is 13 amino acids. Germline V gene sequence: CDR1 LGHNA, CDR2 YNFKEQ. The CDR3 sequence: CASSHREDYEQYF. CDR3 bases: TGTGCCAGCAGCCATAGGGAGGACTACGAGCAGTACTTC.

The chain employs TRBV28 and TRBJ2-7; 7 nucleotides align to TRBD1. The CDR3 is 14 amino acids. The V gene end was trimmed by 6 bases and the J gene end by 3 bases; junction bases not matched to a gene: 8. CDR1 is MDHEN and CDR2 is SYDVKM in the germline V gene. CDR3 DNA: TGTGCCAGCAGCTTGGGACAGACGATCTACGAGCAGTACTTC. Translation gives CASSLGQTIYEQYF.

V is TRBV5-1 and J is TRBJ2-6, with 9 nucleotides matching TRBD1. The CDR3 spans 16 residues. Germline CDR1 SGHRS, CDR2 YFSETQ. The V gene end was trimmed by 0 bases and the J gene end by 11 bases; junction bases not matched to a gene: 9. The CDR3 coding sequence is TGCGCCAGCAGCTTGGCCCGGGACAGGGAAGGACACGTCCTGACTTTC. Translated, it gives CASSLARDREGHVLTF.

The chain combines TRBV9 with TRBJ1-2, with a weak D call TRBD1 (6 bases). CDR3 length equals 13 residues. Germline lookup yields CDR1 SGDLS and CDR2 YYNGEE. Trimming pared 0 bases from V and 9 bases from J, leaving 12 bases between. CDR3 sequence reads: CASSVDRVSRYTF. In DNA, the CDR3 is TGTGCCAGCAGCGTAGACAGGGTGTCGCGCTACACCTTC.

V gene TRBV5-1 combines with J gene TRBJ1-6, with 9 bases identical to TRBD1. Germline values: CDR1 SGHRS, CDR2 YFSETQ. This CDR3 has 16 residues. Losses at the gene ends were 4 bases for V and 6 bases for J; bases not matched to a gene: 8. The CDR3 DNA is TGCGCCAGCAGCCCCAGACAGGGGGGTGTTAATTCACCCCTCCACTTT. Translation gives CASSPRQGGVNSPLHF.

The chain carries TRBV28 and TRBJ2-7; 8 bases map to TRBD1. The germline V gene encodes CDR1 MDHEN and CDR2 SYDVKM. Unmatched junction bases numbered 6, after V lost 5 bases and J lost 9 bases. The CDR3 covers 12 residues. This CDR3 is CASSADRGWQYF. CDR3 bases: TGTGCCAGCAGTGCCGACAGGGGATGGCAGTACTTC.

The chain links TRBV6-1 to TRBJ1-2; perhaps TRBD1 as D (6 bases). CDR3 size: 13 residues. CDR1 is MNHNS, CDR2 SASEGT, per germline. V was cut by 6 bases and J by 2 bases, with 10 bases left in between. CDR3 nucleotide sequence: TGTGCCAGCAGGGATGGACAGAACTATGGCTACACCTTC. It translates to CASRDGQNYGYTF.

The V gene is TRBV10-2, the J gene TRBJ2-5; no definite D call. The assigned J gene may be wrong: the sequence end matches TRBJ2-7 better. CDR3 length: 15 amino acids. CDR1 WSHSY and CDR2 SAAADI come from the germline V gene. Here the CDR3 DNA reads TGCGCCAGCAGTGGGTTAAGAACGGAGAGATACGAGCAGTACTTC. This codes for CASSGLRTERYEQYF.

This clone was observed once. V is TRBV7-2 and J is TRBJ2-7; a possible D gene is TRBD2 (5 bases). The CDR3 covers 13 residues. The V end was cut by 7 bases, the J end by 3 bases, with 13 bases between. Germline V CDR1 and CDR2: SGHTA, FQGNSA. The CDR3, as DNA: TGTGCCAGCAAACTAGAGGTCGACTACGAGCAGTACTTC. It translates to CASKLEVDYEQYF.

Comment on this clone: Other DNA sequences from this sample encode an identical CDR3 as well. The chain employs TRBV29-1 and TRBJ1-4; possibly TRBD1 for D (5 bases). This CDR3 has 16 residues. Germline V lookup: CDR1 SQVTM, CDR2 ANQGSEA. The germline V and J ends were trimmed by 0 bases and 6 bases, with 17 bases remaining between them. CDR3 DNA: TGCAGCGTTGAAGATAGCGGGGGAGGGTTGGATGAAAAACTGTTTTTT. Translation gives CSVEDSGGGLDEKLFF.